The entry below gives a single TCR beta chain sequence along with its context. V was trimmed by 4 bases and J by 4 bases, leaving 13 bases between them. The CDR3 runs 14 residues. The germline gives CDR1 SGHDN, CDR2 FVKESK. This entry belongs to a study of blood T cell repertoires in COVID-19. Across the study: Collection of acute and convalescent COVID-19 samples took place in the United States, Italy and Spain. T cells, B-cell-depleted T cells, or PBMCs provided the cDNA or gDNA that served as material.

Under the authors' procedure: Researchers report that nucleated cell counts were estimated from reference gene primer amplification. The method was immunoSEQ multiplex PCR; TCRdb's version includes in-frame clones alone and lacks a portion of them. The DNA gave D and trimming, while V, J and clone size come from that table. The sample shows tens of thousands of clones, 82% of them seen only once. This clonotype originated in a woman aged 80 or over with acute or convalescent COVID-19. The V gene is TRBV14, the J gene TRBJ1-2; D is unclear. Sequenced input: peripheral blood. The CDR3 region has the DNA TGTGCCAGCAGCCTCTGGAGAGGCACCTATGGCTACACCTTC. Encoded protein: CASSLWRGTYGYTF.